A single sample is the source of the 6 T cell receptor beta chains below, sequenced in a study of cytomegalovirus exposure and HLA in healthy donors. Primers for the PCR totalled 60 Vbeta and 13 Jbeta. Using immunoSEQ multiplex PCR, the repertoire was profiled, and TCRdb retains in-frame clones only, with some absent. Of about 170,000 clones listed, about 72% are singletons. Sequencing was done on a sample of PBMCs. The receptor set was obtained from a girl aged 10 to 17 in good health and CMV-seronegative.

This rearrangement joins TRBV5-1 to TRBJ1-6; 9 nucleotides agree with TRBD1. Germline V gene lookup returns CDR1 SGHRS and CDR2 YFSETQ. The CDR3 contains 14 residues. The V segment lost 5 bases and the J segment 9 bases; nucleotides outside the gene matches: 6. CDR3 region: CASREGQGISPLHF. CDR3 sequence (DNA): TGCGCCAGCAGAGAAGGACAGGGGATTTCACCCCTCCACTTT.

The chain joins TRBV5-1 to TRBJ2-7, with 7 nucleotides matching TRBD1. V shed 4 bases, J shed 2 bases, and the junction held 6 bases outside the gene matches. Germline V gene lookup returns CDR1 SGHRS and CDR2 YFSETQ. This CDR3 is built from 14 residues. As DNA, the CDR3 is TGCGCCAGCAGCCCTGACAGGGTCCCCTACGAGCAGTACTTC. Protein product: CASSPDRVPYEQYF.

The rearrangement joins TRBV11-3 to TRBJ1-3, with D unclear. The CDR3 extends over 14 amino acids. Trimming left V 7 bases short and J 0 bases short, with 10 bases between. Germline-derived CDR1 and CDR2 are SGHNT and YENEEA. CDR3 sequence (DNA): TGTGCCAGCAACTTGGGCCACTCTGGAAACACCATATATTTT. It translates to CASNLGHSGNTIYF.

This chain joins TRBV7-9 and TRBJ2-7, with a tentative D call TRBD1 (6 bases). The ends were cut back, 6 bases at V and 3 bases at J, with 18 bases in the middle. Germline V lookup: CDR1 SEHNR, CDR2 FQNEAQ (reference sequence). CDR3 length: 15 amino acids. The CDR3: CASRGLQGRDYEQYF. In nucleotides, the CDR3 is TGTGCCAGCAGGGGTCTACAGGGAAGGGACTACGAGCAGTACTTC.

The chain links TRBV7-3 to TRBJ1-1; D call uncertain. From germline, CDR1 is SGHTA and CDR2 FQGTGA. CDR3 size: 13 residues. V gave up 6 bases and J gave up 6 bases, with 14 bases separating them. CDR3 coding DNA: TGTGCCAGCAGTTTAGACTTTAGCGCTGAAGCTTTCTTT. Its protein is CASSLDFSAEAFF.

This chain connects TRBV19 to TRBJ1-4; 7 nucleotides agree with TRBD1. The germline gives CDR1 LNHDA, CDR2 SQIVND (reference sequence). Unmatched junction bases numbered 13, after V lost 5 bases and J lost 10 bases. The CDR3 is made up of 15 amino acids. The CDR3 DNA is TGTGCCAGTAGTGACAGGGTCTTGAAAGTGGGAAAACTGTTTTTT. This sequence encodes CASSDRVLKVGKLFF.